Shown below are 8 T cell receptor beta chains from a single sample sequenced in a study of tumor-infiltrating lymphocytes in primary liver carcinoma (TCRdb year 2017). TRIzol reagent was used to extract blood RNA from unsorted whole blood, while the DNeasy Blood & Tissue kit provided the germline DNA. The sample was run on an Illumina HiSeq 2500. A constant-region primer and ProtoScript II reverse transcriptase were used to reverse-transcribe TCRbeta-specific cDNA from about 0.55 ug total RNA. Three nested multiplex PCR rounds, following a slightly modified ARM-PCR procedure, were used to build the TCRbeta libraries. Each of the first two PCR rounds ran for about 10 cycles using multiplex TRBV1-TRBV30 forward primers together with a Cbeta reverse primer. TCRdb itself trimmed the public reads at Q25 with fastp, ran MiXCR and retained productive beta chains. All rows with the same CDR3 protein become a single entry with the most common DNA and genes. The sample has fewer than 350,000 distinct CDR3 sequences on record, around three fifths of them singletons. Of the sample, 9% to 10% is held by the ten largest clones.

The specimen was peripheral blood. These receptor sequences come from a man aged 40-49 years with primary liver carcinoma and hepatitis B virus infection.

This clonotype was seen just once. V gene TRBV7-9 combines with J gene TRBJ2-6; 9 bases are shared with TRBD1. Unmatched junction bases numbered 7, after V lost 4 bases and J lost 0 bases. The germline V gene has CDR1 SEHNR and CDR2 FQNEAQ (reference sequence). The CDR3 has 18 residues. Here the CDR3 reads CASSYCDRGTSGANVLTF. The CDR3 DNA is TGTGCCAGCAGCTATTGCGACAGGGGGACCTCTGGGGCCAACGTCCTGACTTTC.

Concerning this clonotype: The conserved phenylalanine or tryptophan normally closing the CDR3 is absent here, so this likely arose from a read error. The chain joins TRBV6-2 or TRBV6-3 to TRBJ1-2, with D unresolved. V lost 7 bases to trimming and J lost 1 base, with 13 bases between them. Germline V gene lookup returns CDR1 MNHEY and CDR2 SVGEGT. The CDR3 is made up of 14 amino acids. CDR3 protein: CASKDLLVNYGYTS. DNA for the CDR3: TGTGCCAGCAAGGACCTCCTGGTTAACTATGGCTACACCTCC.

This clonotype was detected many times. The V gene is TRBV11-2, the J gene TRBJ2-3; D perhaps matches TRBD2 (6 bases). CDR1 SGHAT and CDR2 FQNNGV come from the germline V gene. The CDR3 has 16 amino acids. V was cut by 1 base and J by 3 bases, with 14 bases left in between. The CDR3 here is CASSLVGAAGTDTQYF. In DNA form, the CDR3 reads TGTGCCAGCAGCTTAGTGGGCGCGGCGGGAACAGATACGCAGTATTTT.

The chain recombines TRBV14 with TRBJ2-2; D gene uncertain. CDR1 is SGHDN, CDR2 FVKESK, per germline. Trimming stripped 6 bases from V and 7 bases from J, with 9 bases between. The CDR3 spans 12 residues. This chain's CDR3 is CASSPTYGELFF. The CDR3 nucleotides are TGTGCCAGCAGTCCGACCTACGGGGAGCTGTTTTTT.

This clonotype was picked up many times. The chain employs TRBV5-4 and TRBJ2-5; D uncertain. Germline CDR1 and CDR2: SGHNT and YYREEE (reference sequence). The CDR3 has 14 amino acids. V lost 3 bases, J lost 0 bases, and 9 bases lay in between. The CDR3 bases are TGTGCCAGCAGCTCGGACGGATACCAAGAGACCCAGTACTTC. Residues: CASSSDGYQETQYF.

The J gene is TRBJ2-7, the V gene TRBV19, with D uncertain. Germline CDR1 reads LNHDA; CDR2 reads SQIVND (reference sequence). The CDR3 extends over 14 amino acids. Trimming shortened V by 4 bases and J by 2 bases, and 12 bases separated the two germline ends. The CDR3 is CASSRSPGAYEQYF. The CDR3 coding sequence is TGTGCCAGTAGTAGGAGTCCAGGAGCCTACGAGCAGTACTTC.

Note on this clonotype: Here the CDR3 omits its conserved ending phenylalanine or tryptophan, so a read error is the likely source. The limits of the CDR3 on the DNA are not certain, so only TCRdb's listed CDR3 is given. V and J are TRBV7-8 and TRBJ1-1. The germline CDR1 and CDR2 sequences are SGHVS and FQNEAQ. The CDR3 sequence runs 13 residues, both termini included. The CDR3 protein is CASSLDQNTEASS.

This clonotype was seen ten or more times. The chain employs TRBV5-4 and TRBJ2-3; D is tentatively TRBD1 or TRBD2 (5 bases each). Looked up from germline, CDR1 is SGHNT and CDR2 is YYREEE (reference sequence). V was pared by 1 base and J by 2 bases, with 8 bases between. This CDR3 spans 14 amino acids. Here the CDR3 DNA reads TGTGCCAGCAGCTTGCGGGACCTCACAGATACGCAGTATTTT. Protein product: CASSLRDLTDTQYF. Combining the CDR3 with reference TRBV5-4 and TRBJ2-3 gives the whole variable domain ETGVTQSPTHLIKTRGQQVTLRCSSQSGHNTVSWYQQALGQGPQFIFQYYREEENGRGNFPPRFSGLQFPNYSSELNVNALELDDSALYLCASSLRDLTDTQYFGPGTRLTVL.